This is a list of T cell receptor beta chains from one sample in a study of regulatory T cells in long-lasting Graves disease. TCRdb ran MiXCR on the multiplex PCR reads and lists one entry per CDR3 protein. This table holds approximately 380,000 distinct CDR3 sequences, around 21% found once. This specimen was peripheral blood mononuclear cells (PBMCs), taken when the disease was refractory, from a patient treated with antithyroid drugs. These receptors all come from a female donor with Graves disease. CDR3s include the opening cysteine and the closing phenylalanine or tryptophan. Fields, in order: J gene, V gene, clone size, D gene, CDR3 DNA, CDR3 protein. D genes are given only for firm matches. Expanded clones are given a class, and other clones once, few, many or no size at all.

j_call: TRBJ2-1; v_call: TRBV4-1; clone_size: NA; d_call: NA; cdr3_nt: TGCGCCAGCAGCCAAGATGGGAGAATCGGTGAGCAGTTCTTC; cdr3_aa: CASSQDGRIGEQFF
j_call: TRBJ2-3; v_call: TRBV7-2; clone_size: once; d_call: NA; cdr3_nt: TGTGCCAGCAGCCGTATGGGACGGACCACAGATACGCAGTATTTT; cdr3_aa: CASSRMGRTTDTQYF
j_call: TRBJ2-7; v_call: TRBV6-2/TRBV6-3; clone_size: NA; d_call: NA; cdr3_nt: TGTGCCGGCCGGGCCCGGGGGGCGTACGAGCAGTACTTC; cdr3_aa: CAGRARGAYEQYF
j_call: TRBJ1-6; v_call: TRBV28; clone_size: many; d_call: NA; cdr3_nt: TGTGCCAGCAGTCTCAGGGGCTCGGATTCACCCCTCCACTTT; cdr3_aa: CASSLRGSDSPLHF
j_call: TRBJ2-7; v_call: TRBV29-1; clone_size: NA; d_call: NA; cdr3_nt: TGCAGCGTTGAAGTCCCAGGGGCCCCCTACGAGCAGTACTTC; cdr3_aa: CSVEVPGAPYEQYF
j_call: TRBJ1-4; v_call: TRBV5-5; clone_size: few; d_call: NA; cdr3_nt: TGTGCCAGCAGCTTGGAACCGGAGGCTGAAAAACTGTTTTTT; cdr3_aa: CASSLEPEAEKLFF
j_call: TRBJ1-6; v_call: TRBV9; clone_size: NA; d_call: NA; cdr3_nt: TGTGCCAGCAGCATCCAGGATCTCTCACCCCTCCACTTT; cdr3_aa: CASSIQDLSPLHF
j_call: TRBJ1-1; v_call: TRBV2; clone_size: many; d_call: TRBD1; cdr3_nt: TGTGCCAGCATTGAGATGACAGGGGGAGGCACTGAAGCTTTCTTT; cdr3_aa: CASIEMTGGGTEAFF
j_call: TRBJ2-7; v_call: TRBV12-3/TRBV12-4; clone_size: many; d_call: TRBD2; cdr3_nt: TGTGCCAGCAGTTTGGCCGGGACTAGCGGTTCTGGGCAGTACTTC; cdr3_aa: CASSLAGTSGSGQYF
j_call: TRBJ2-7; v_call: TRBV27; clone_size: many; d_call: TRBD2; cdr3_nt: TGTGCCATCGGCCGAACCGGACTAGCGGGCTCCCTCTACGAGCAGTACTTC; cdr3_aa: CAIGRTGLAGSLYEQYF
j_call: TRBJ2-2; v_call: TRBV30; clone_size: many; d_call: TRBD1; cdr3_nt: TGTGCCTGGAGTGGGACAGGGCGAATCGGGGAGCTGTTTTTT; cdr3_aa: CAWSGTGRIGELFF
j_call: TRBJ2-7; v_call: TRBV25-1; clone_size: NA; d_call: TRBD2; cdr3_nt: TGTGCCAGCAGTGAAAGGGCTAGCGGGAGGTCGGCCTCCTACGAGCAGTACTTC; cdr3_aa: CASSERASGRSASYEQYF
j_call: TRBJ2-7; v_call: TRBV2; clone_size: NA; d_call: NA; cdr3_nt: TGTGCCAGCAGTGAAGCGTCACCGCAGTACTTC; cdr3_aa: CASSEASPQYF
j_call: TRBJ1-1; v_call: TRBV20-1; clone_size: NA; d_call: NA; cdr3_nt: TGCAGTGCTCCTAGGGTGCCTGAAGCTTTCTTT; cdr3_aa: CSAPRVPEAFF
j_call: TRBJ2-6; v_call: TRBV5-1; clone_size: NA; d_call: NA; cdr3_nt: TGCGCCAGCAGCCCCGTTATGGGGGCCGAGGCCAACGTCCTGACTTTC; cdr3_aa: CASSPVMGAEANVLTF
j_call: TRBJ1-2; v_call: TRBV7-9; clone_size: few; d_call: TRBD1; cdr3_nt: TGTGCCAGCAGCTTAGAGTGGGGACAGGACTACACCTTC; cdr3_aa: CASSLEWGQDYTF
j_call: TRBJ2-4; v_call: TRBV5-5; clone_size: few; d_call: TRBD1; cdr3_nt: TGTGCCAGCAGCTTGGAGGGGGCGATCGCCAAAAACATTCAGTACTTC; cdr3_aa: CASSLEGAIAKNIQYF
j_call: TRBJ1-2; v_call: TRBV5-1; clone_size: few; d_call: NA; cdr3_nt: TGCGCCAGCAGCTTGAGTCCTGCACTCTATGGCTACACCTTC; cdr3_aa: CASSLSPALYGYTF
j_call: TRBJ1-1; v_call: TRBV19; clone_size: few; d_call: TRBD1; cdr3_nt: TGTGCCAGTAGTAAGACAGGGACCGAAGCTTTCTTT; cdr3_aa: CASSKTGTEAFF
j_call: TRBJ1-1; v_call: TRBV30; clone_size: few; d_call: NA; cdr3_nt: TGTGCCTGGAGACAGGGTCCCACTGAAGCTTTCTTT; cdr3_aa: CAWRQGPTEAFF
j_call: TRBJ2-5; v_call: TRBV5-1; clone_size: NA; d_call: TRBD1; cdr3_nt: TGCGCCAGCAGCTCGGGGACAGGGTTCGTAGAGACCCAGTACTTC; cdr3_aa: CASSSGTGFVETQYF
j_call: TRBJ2-1; v_call: TRBV6-2/TRBV6-3; clone_size: few; d_call: NA; cdr3_nt: TGTGCCAGCAGTTACTCGAGTGGGTTCTACAATGAGCAGTTCTTC; cdr3_aa: CASSYSSGFYNEQFF
j_call: TRBJ2-7; v_call: TRBV11-2; clone_size: NA; d_call: NA; cdr3_nt: TGTGCTAGCAGTCCCCATGTCAGGGTGGGAAGCTCCTACGAGCAGTACTTC; cdr3_aa: CASSPHVRVGSSYEQYF
j_call: TRBJ1-5; v_call: TRBV28; clone_size: once; d_call: NA; cdr3_nt: TGTGCCAGCAGTGGGGGGGGGGAGACCCAGCATTTT; cdr3_aa: CASSGGGETQHF
j_call: TRBJ2-7; v_call: TRBV7-8; clone_size: NA; d_call: NA; cdr3_nt: TGTGCCAGCAGCTTCCGGGACTCGGGCTCCTACGAGCAGTACTTC; cdr3_aa: CASSFRDSGSYEQYF
j_call: TRBJ1-2; v_call: TRBV20-1; clone_size: NA; d_call: NA; cdr3_nt: TGCAGTGCCCATTCTGTCTGGGGCTACACCTTC; cdr3_aa: CSAHSVWGYTF
j_call: TRBJ2-7; v_call: TRBV19; clone_size: NA; d_call: NA; cdr3_nt: TGTGCCTCCTACCGAGGAGCCAGCCTCGGTAACGAGCAGTACTTC; cdr3_aa: CASYRGASLGNEQYF
j_call: TRBJ1-1; v_call: TRBV6-5; clone_size: NA; d_call: NA; cdr3_nt: TGTGCCAGCAGTTACCAAGGGAACCCTTTCTTT; cdr3_aa: CASSYQGNPFF
j_call: TRBJ2-2; v_call: TRBV6-1; clone_size: few; d_call: TRBD1; cdr3_nt: TGTGCCAGCAGTGAATTGGCAGGGGGTACAGCGAACACCGGGGAGCTGTTTTTT; cdr3_aa: CASSELAGGTANTGELFF
j_call: TRBJ2-5; v_call: TRBV5-1; clone_size: many; d_call: NA; cdr3_nt: TGCGCCAGCAGCTTGGTCCGAGGGAATCAAGAGACCCAGTACTTC; cdr3_aa: CASSLVRGNQETQYF
j_call: TRBJ1-1; v_call: TRBV6-1; clone_size: many; d_call: NA; cdr3_nt: TGTGCCAGCAGTACGGAGAAGAACACTGAAGCTTTCTTT; cdr3_aa: CASSTEKNTEAFF
j_call: TRBJ2-4; v_call: TRBV25-1; clone_size: NA; d_call: NA; cdr3_nt: TGTGCCAGCAGGGGGGGAGCCAAAAACATTCAGTACTTC; cdr3_aa: CASRGGAKNIQYF
j_call: TRBJ1-6; v_call: TRBV6-2/TRBV6-3; clone_size: many; d_call: TRBD1; cdr3_nt: TGTGCCAGCAGTTACAGGGGACAGTTGAGCTCCTATAATTCACCCCTCCACTTT; cdr3_aa: CASSYRGQLSSYNSPLHF
j_call: TRBJ1-5; v_call: TRBV28; clone_size: few; d_call: TRBD1; cdr3_nt: TGTGCCAGCAGTTTGATATGGGACGCAGGGGGGGATCAGCCCCAGCATTTT; cdr3_aa: CASSLIWDAGGDQPQHF
j_call: TRBJ2-7; v_call: TRBV7-2; clone_size: NA; d_call: NA; cdr3_nt: TGTGCCAGCAGCTCTCCCGGGCACTACGAGCAGTACTTC; cdr3_aa: CASSSPGHYEQYF
j_call: TRBJ2-7; v_call: TRBV2; clone_size: many; d_call: TRBD1; cdr3_nt: TGTGCCAGCATGAAGGACAGGGCCAACTCCTACGAGCAGTACTTC; cdr3_aa: CASMKDRANSYEQYF
j_call: TRBJ2-2; v_call: TRBV6-1; clone_size: NA; d_call: TRBD2; cdr3_nt: TGTGCCAGCAGTGTGACTAGCGGGAGGTCCGGGGAGCTGTTTTTT; cdr3_aa: CASSVTSGRSGELFF
j_call: TRBJ1-5; v_call: TRBV28; clone_size: many; d_call: NA; cdr3_nt: TGTGCCAGCAGCCGGGGACGGGGTGGTAATCAGCCCCAGCATTTT; cdr3_aa: CASSRGRGGNQPQHF
j_call: TRBJ2-7; v_call: TRBV28; clone_size: many; d_call: TRBD1; cdr3_nt: TGTGCCAGCAGTTTGGGACAGGGCGGGAAGCAGTACTTC; cdr3_aa: CASSLGQGGKQYF
j_call: TRBJ2-1; v_call: TRBV28; clone_size: NA; d_call: NA; cdr3_nt: TGTGCCAGCAGCCATAGGGACGGAAACAATGAGCAGTTCTTC; cdr3_aa: CASSHRDGNNEQFF